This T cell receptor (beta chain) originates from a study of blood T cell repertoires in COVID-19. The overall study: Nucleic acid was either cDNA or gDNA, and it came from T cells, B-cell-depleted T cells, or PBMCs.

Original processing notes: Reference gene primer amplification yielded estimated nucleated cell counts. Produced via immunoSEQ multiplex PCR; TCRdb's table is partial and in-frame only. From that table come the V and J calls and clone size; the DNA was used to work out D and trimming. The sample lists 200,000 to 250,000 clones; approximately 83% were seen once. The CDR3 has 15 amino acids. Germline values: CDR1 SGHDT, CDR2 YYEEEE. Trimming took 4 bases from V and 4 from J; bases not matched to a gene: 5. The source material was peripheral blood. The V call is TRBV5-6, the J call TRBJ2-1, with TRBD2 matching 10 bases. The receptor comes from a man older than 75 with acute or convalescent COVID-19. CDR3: CASSKRTSGYNEQFF. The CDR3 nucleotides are TGTGCCAGCAGCAAAAGGACTAGCGGTTACAATGAGCAGTTCTTC.